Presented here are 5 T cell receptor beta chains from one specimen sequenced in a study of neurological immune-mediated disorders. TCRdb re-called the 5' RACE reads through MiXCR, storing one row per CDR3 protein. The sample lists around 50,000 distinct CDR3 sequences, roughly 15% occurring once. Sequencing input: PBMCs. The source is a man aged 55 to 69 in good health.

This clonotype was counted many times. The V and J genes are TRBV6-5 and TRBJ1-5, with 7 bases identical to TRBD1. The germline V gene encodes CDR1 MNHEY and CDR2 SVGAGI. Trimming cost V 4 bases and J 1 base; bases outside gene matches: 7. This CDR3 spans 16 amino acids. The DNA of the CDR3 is TGTGCCAGCAGTTCATCGGGACAGCGGAGCAATCAGCCCCAGCATTTT. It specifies CASSSSGQRSNQPQHF.

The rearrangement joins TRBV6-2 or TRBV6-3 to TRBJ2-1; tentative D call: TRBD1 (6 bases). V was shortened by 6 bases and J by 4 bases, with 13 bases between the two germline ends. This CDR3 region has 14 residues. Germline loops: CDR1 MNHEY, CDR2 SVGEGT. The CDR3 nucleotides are TGTGCCAGCAGCTACAGGGTGGATTACAATGAGCAGTTCTTC. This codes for CASSYRVDYNEQFF.

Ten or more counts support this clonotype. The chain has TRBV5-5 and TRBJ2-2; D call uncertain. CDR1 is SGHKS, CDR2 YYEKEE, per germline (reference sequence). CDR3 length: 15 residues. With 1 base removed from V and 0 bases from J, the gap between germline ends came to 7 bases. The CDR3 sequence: CASSLRAANTGELFF. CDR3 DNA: TGTGCCAGCAGCTTGAGGGCAGCGAACACCGGGGAGCTGTTTTTT.

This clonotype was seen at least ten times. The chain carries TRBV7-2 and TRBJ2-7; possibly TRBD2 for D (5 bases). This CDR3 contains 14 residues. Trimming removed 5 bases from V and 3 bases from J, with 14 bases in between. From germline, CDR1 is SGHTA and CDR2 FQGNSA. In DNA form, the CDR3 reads TGTGCCAGCAGCCCCGAAACACGGGACTACGAGCAGTACTTC. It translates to CASSPETRDYEQYF.

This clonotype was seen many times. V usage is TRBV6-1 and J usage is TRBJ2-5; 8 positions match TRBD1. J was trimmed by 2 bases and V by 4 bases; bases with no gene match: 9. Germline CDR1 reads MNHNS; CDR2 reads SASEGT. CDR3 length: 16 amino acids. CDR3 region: CASSVGATGGQETQYF. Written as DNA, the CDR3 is TGTGCCAGCAGTGTCGGTGCAACAGGGGGTCAAGAGACCCAGTACTTC.